Listed below are T cell receptor beta chains from one sample, sequenced in a study of T-cell reconstitution after alpha-beta-depleted transplantation in children. TCRdb re-analysed the PCR reads in MiXCR, keeping a single row per CDR3 protein. This table has hundreds of thousands of distinct CDR3 sequences, 20% to 30% appearing once. Sequencing used PBMCs, mostly from graft donor cells, obtained 360 days after TCRalphabeta/CD19-depleted stem cell transplant. These receptors originate from a female patient between 2 and 15 years old who had a stem cell transplant for congenital amegakaryocytic thrombocytopenia, so the T cells may come from the graft donor. Both conserved end residues are part of each CDR3. Each record gives: clone size, V gene, J gene, D gene, CDR3 DNA, CDR3 protein. A D gene is named only where the DNA matches it firmly. Rows give clone size only sometimes, using once, few, many, or a class for an expanded clone.

many	TRBV15	TRBJ2-7	-	TGTGCCACCAGCAGAGCTCAGGGGCAGGGTTCGAGATACGAGCAGTACTTC	CATSRAQGQGSRYEQYF
-	TRBV12-3/TRBV12-4	TRBJ1-2	-	-	CASSLGTGYTF
few	TRBV12-3/TRBV12-4	TRBJ1-4	-	TGTGCCAGCAGTCTCGTAGGTTCCTATGAAAAACTGTTTTTT	CASSLVGSYEKLFF
few	TRBV6-5	TRBJ2-2	-	TGTGCCAGCAGTTACACGGTAACCGGGGAGCTGTTTTTT	CASSYTVTGELFF
few	TRBV7-8	TRBJ2-5	-	TGTGCCAGCAGCTTCGACTTGATCCCAAAAGAGACCCAGTACTTC	CASSFDLIPKETQYF
many	TRBV28	TRBJ2-2	-	TGTGCCAGCACTCGACACCAGGGGTCTGGGGAGCTGTTTTTT	CASTRHQGSGELFF
few	TRBV3-1	TRBJ1-2	TRBD1	TGTGCCAGCAGCCAAGAACACAGGGGAAATGGCTACACCTTC	CASSQEHRGNGYTF
few	TRBV12-3/TRBV12-4	TRBJ2-5	TRBD2	TGTGCCAGCAGTTTCTTGGCGGGAGCGGTCCAAGAGACCCAGTACTTC	CASSFLAGAVQETQYF
-	TRBV28	TRBJ2-7	-	TGTGCCAGCAGTGCGGACCGCCCGGACGAGCAGTACTTC	CASSADRPDEQYF
few	TRBV5-1	TRBJ2-7	-	TGCGCCAGCAGGGGTGAGGGCCTGTGGCAGTACTTC	CASRGEGLWQYF
-	TRBV5-1	TRBJ1-1	-	TGCGCCAGCAGGTTAGATCTCGGACGGACCAACACTGAAGCTTTCTTT	CASRLDLGRTNTEAFF
-	TRBV28	TRBJ2-5	TRBD1	TGTGCCAGCAGATTACGACAGGGGGAACAAGAGACCCAGTACTTC	CASRLRQGEQETQYF
few	TRBV3-1	TRBJ2-2	TRBD1	TGTGCCAGCAGCCAAGCAGGGGGTACACTTTCCGGGGAGCTGTTTTTT	CASSQAGGTLSGELFF
-	TRBV3-1	TRBJ2-7	TRBD1	TGTGCCAGCAGCCAAGAGCCGCGGACAGGTTCCTACGAGCAGTACTTC	CASSQEPRTGSYEQYF
-	TRBV28	TRBJ1-5	-	TGTGCCAGCAGGCCCAGATATAGCAATCAGCCCCAGCATTTT	CASRPRYSNQPQHF
few	TRBV7-9	TRBJ2-7	-	TGTGCCAGCAGCTTATTCCTTTCCAACGAGCAGTACTTC	CASSLFLSNEQYF
-	TRBV2	TRBJ1-4	-	TGTGCCAGCAGCCTATACGGCAGTGAAAAACTGTTTTTT	CASSLYGSEKLFF
-	TRBV4-1	TRBJ2-7	TRBD1	TGCGCCAGCCGCGGGACAGGGCAAAGAGAGCAGTACTTC	CASRGTGQREQYF
many	TRBV24-1	TRBJ2-3	TRBD2	TGTGCCACCAGTGAATGGGCGGCGACGGGAGGGGATACGCAGTATTTT	CATSEWAATGGDTQYF
-	TRBV7-2	TRBJ2-2	-	TGTGCCAGCAGCTTAAACGGTTGGAACACCGGGGAGCTGTTTTTT	CASSLNGWNTGELFF
-	TRBV28	TRBJ2-1	TRBD2	TGTGCCAGCAGAACAACTAGCGGGGGGGAAAAATGTGAGCAGTTCTTC	CASRTTSGGEKCEQFF
few	TRBV28	TRBJ2-7	TRBD2	TGTGCCAGCAGGACCCATGGCGGGAGGGCCTGGTACGAGCAGTACTTC	CASRTHGGRAWYEQYF
few	TRBV20-1	TRBJ2-2	-	TGCAGTGCTAGAGTGGAATACACCGGGGAGCTGTTTTTT	CSARVEYTGELFF
-	TRBV3-1	TRBJ2-3	-	TGTGCCAGCAGCCAAGCCCCGGGGGACACAGATACGCAGTATTTT	CASSQAPGDTDTQYF
-	TRBV5-1	TRBJ1-1	TRBD1	TGCGCCAGCAGTCCCGCTACAGGGGGCTTGAACACTGAAGCTTTCTTT	CASSPATGGLNTEAFF
-	TRBV3-1	TRBJ1-3	-	TGTGCCAGCAGCCAGGGCCGAAGTGGACAGATTTATTTT	CASSQGRSGQIYF
-	TRBV18	TRBJ1-1	-	TGTGCCAGCTCCCGCGGACACCCGAACACTGAAGCTTTCTTT	CASSRGHPNTEAFF
-	TRBV20-1	TRBJ2-3	TRBD2	TGCAGTGCTAGCCTCCTGACTAGCGGGGGTGATACGCAGTATTTT	CSASLLTSGGDTQYF
few	TRBV28	TRBJ1-2	-	TGTGCCAGCAGTTTATTGAGAGGCGGGTATGGCTACACCTTC	CASSLLRGGYGYTF
-	TRBV5-1	TRBJ2-7	-	TGCGCCAGCAGCTCGGACGGGATCTACCTAGGCTACGAGCAGTACTTC	CASSSDGIYLGYEQYF
few	TRBV6-2/TRBV6-3	TRBJ2-5	-	TGTGCCAGCAGTTCCCAGGGCCGGCCCCAAGAGACCCAGTACTTC	CASSSQGRPQETQYF
few	TRBV29-1	TRBJ2-3	-	TGCAGCGTTGAAGATGTCAGGGAATTGGATACGCAGTATTTT	CSVEDVRELDTQYF
few	TRBV6-5	TRBJ2-3	TRBD2	TGTGCCAGCAGTTACAGCCTAGCGGGGGGGAGCAGGGATACGCAGTATTTT	CASSYSLAGGSRDTQYF
-	TRBV19	TRBJ2-5	-	TGTGCCAGTAAAAGGGAGAATAGGTACCAAGAGACCCAGTACTTC	CASKRENRYQETQYF
-	TRBV7-9	TRBJ2-3	-	TGTGCCAGCATTAACGTCGGCCTCACAGATACGCAGTATTTT	CASINVGLTDTQYF
few	TRBV25-1	TRBJ2-5	-	TGTGCCAGCAGTGAAATGTTGGCAGGTAGAGAGACCCAGTACTTC	CASSEMLAGRETQYF
-	TRBV6-1	TRBJ2-1	-	TGTGCCAGCAGTCGGCAGGGAAAGAGCTCCTACAATGAGCAGTTCTTC	CASSRQGKSSYNEQFF
-	TRBV10-3	TRBJ2-6	-	TGTGCCATCAGCCCAGACAGAACCTCTGGGGCCAACGTCCTGACTTTC	CAISPDRTSGANVLTF
few	TRBV20-1	TRBJ2-5	-	TGCAGTGCTAGTCCACCAGGGACAAAGTGGCAGACCCAGTACTTC	CSASPPGTKWQTQYF
few	TRBV29-1	TRBJ2-1	TRBD2	TGCAGCATGCGGGGGCTAGCGGGTAAAAATGAGCAGTTCTTC	CSMRGLAGKNEQFF
few	TRBV12-3/TRBV12-4	TRBJ1-3	-	TGTGCCAGCAGTTTTCCTGGGAAGAGAAACACCATATATTTT	CASSFPGKRNTIYF
-	TRBV12-3/TRBV12-4	TRBJ2-7	TRBD2	TGTGCCAGCAGTTTATCTAGCGGGGATTATGAGCAGTACTTC	CASSLSSGDYEQYF
many	TRBV29-1	TRBJ2-4	-	TGCAGCGTTGAAGAGAAACAGTTCTGGGGGCCAAAAAACATTCAGTACTTC	CSVEEKQFWGPKNIQYF
-	TRBV27	TRBJ1-3	-	TGTGCCAGCAGCCCGGGACATTACCCCTTTTCTGGAAACACCATATATTTT	CASSPGHYPFSGNTIYF
few	TRBV3-1	TRBJ2-1	TRBD2	TGTGCCAGCAGCCAAGTATTGGGGGAGGGTGAGCAGTTCTTC	CASSQVLGEGEQFF
-	TRBV20-1	TRBJ1-5	TRBD1	TGCAGTGCTAGGGGACAGGGAAGAAGCAATCAGCCCCAGCATTTT	CSARGQGRSNQPQHF
-	TRBV11-3	TRBJ2-2	-	TGTGCCAGCAAAGGGACTTACAACACCGGGGAGCTGTTTTTT	CASKGTYNTGELFF
-	TRBV2	TRBJ2-7	-	TGTGCCAGCATGCTTTACGAGCAGTACTTC	CASMLYEQYF
-	TRBV20-1	TRBJ2-3	TRBD1	TGCAGTGCTAGACAGGGGGCGGGAGATACGCAGTATTTT	CSARQGAGDTQYF
few	TRBV20-1	TRBJ2-7	TRBD2	TGCAGTTCACTAGCGGGAGGGCAGTACGAGCAGTACTTC	CSSLAGGQYEQYF
few	TRBV28	TRBJ1-4	TRBD1	TGTGCCAGCAGTGCGGACAGGGCCAGTACTGAAAAACTGTTTTTT	CASSADRASTEKLFF
few	TRBV4-1	TRBJ2-1	TRBD2	TGCGCCAGCAGCCCGGGACTAGCTCAGAAGCAGTTCTTC	CASSPGLAQKQFF
many	TRBV28	TRBJ2-2	TRBD2	TGTGCCAGCAGTTTAGGGGGGGTCGGAACCGGGGAGCTGTTTTTT	CASSLGGVGTGELFF
many	TRBV7-7	TRBJ2-5	-	TGTGCCAGCAGCTTAGGGTGGGAGGTTTTGGAGACCCAGTACTTC	CASSLGWEVLETQYF
-	TRBV9	TRBJ2-3	-	TGTGCCAGCAGCGTAATCCCGGCGGATACGCAGTATTTT	CASSVIPADTQYF
few	TRBV7-9	TRBJ1-4	-	TGTGCCAGCAGCTTCCGACAGGATCATGAAAAACTGTTTTTT	CASSFRQDHEKLFF
few	TRBV15	TRBJ1-1	TRBD1	TGTGCCACCAGCAGAGATACAGGGGGGCCTGAAGCTTTCTTT	CATSRDTGGPEAFF
-	TRBV5-1	TRBJ2-2	-	TGCGCCAGCAGCTTAGTTGCGGGAAGGTCCGGGGAGCTGTTTTTT	CASSLVAGRSGELFF
-	TRBV3-1	TRBJ2-1	TRBD2	TGTGCCAGCAGCCAGACTAGCGGGACCAATGAGCAGTTCTTC	CASSQTSGTNEQFF